This T cell receptor (beta chain) was sequenced during a study of blood T cell repertoires in COVID-19. Study information: T cells, B-cell-depleted T cells, or PBMCs supplied cDNA or gDNA.

Assay: immunoSEQ multiplex PCR; the TCRdb copy retains only in-frame clones and omits some. The sample shows some 87,000 clones, around 87% of them seen only once. The sequence was collected from a human donor in a cohort sampled during active COVID-19. Material for sequencing was peripheral blood.

The DNA for the CDR3 is TGTGCCAGCAGCCCACTAGCGGGGTCTTACAATGAGCAGTTCTTC. This sequence encodes CASSPLAGSYNEQFF. The chain uses TRBV7-3 and TRBJ2-1; the match to TRBD2 covers 10 bases. V lost 5 bases to trimming and J lost 4 bases; unmatched junction nucleotides: 5. Germline V gene data show CDR1 as SGHTA and CDR2 as FQGTGA. The CDR3 contains 15 residues.